The 16 T cell receptor beta chains listed next were all sequenced from one sample in a study of blood T cell repertoires in COVID-19. Generated by immunoSEQ multiplex PCR, the TCRdb table keeps only in-frame clones and is missing some. The sample consists of a few hundred thousand clones, about 90% of them appearing once. Source material: peripheral blood. These receptors came from a young adult with COVID-19, enrolled during active disease.

The chain uses TRBV30 and TRBJ1-4; TRBD1 is a possible D gene (6 bases). Germline CDR1 reads GTSNPN; CDR2 reads SVGIG (reference sequence). CDR3 length equals 13 residues. V lost 0 bases to trimming and J lost 14 bases, with 16 bases between them. The chain's CDR3 is CAWSVLGAGALFF. The CDR3 coding sequence is TGTGCCTGGAGTGTGCTGGGGGCCGGGGCCCTGTTTTTT.

This clone was found once. The J gene is TRBJ2-1, the V gene TRBV2, with D perhaps matching TRBD2 (6 bases). Between the trimmed V and J ends, which lost 2 bases and 10 bases, there was a span of 12 bases. The CDR3 totals 13 residues. Germline values: CDR1 SNHLY, CDR2 FYNNEI. The CDR3 sequence is CASSENMGGEQFF. CDR3 bases: TGTGCCAGCAGTGAAAATATGGGGGGAGAGCAGTTCTTC.

J is TRBJ1-2 and V is TRBV29-1; a weak D match, TRBD1 (6 bases). V was clipped by 3 bases and J by 6 bases, with 11 bases between them. The CDR3 totals 12 residues. Looked up from germline, CDR1 is SQVTM and CDR2 is ANQGSEA. The CDR3 here is CSVDPTGDGYTF. CDR3 nucleotide sequence: TGCAGCGTTGATCCGACAGGCGATGGCTACACCTTC.

The V call is TRBV5-6, the J call TRBJ2-7, with 8 nucleotides matching TRBD1. Looked up from germline, CDR1 is SGHDT and CDR2 is YYEEEE. The CDR3 runs to 15 residues. Unmatched junction bases numbered 6, after V lost 3 bases and J lost 1 base. CDR3 region: CASSSPGTGSYEQYF. In DNA, the CDR3 is TGTGCCAGCAGCTCACCCGGGACAGGATCCTACGAGCAGTACTTC.

This sequence joins TRBV30 and TRBJ2-2; D is possibly TRBD2 (5 bases). V was shortened by 5 bases and J by 6 bases, with 19 bases between the two germline ends. This CDR3 spans 15 amino acids. Looked up from germline, CDR1 is GTSNPN and CDR2 is SVGIG (reference sequence). The CDR3 region is CAWVQKGRWSGELFF. The CDR3 DNA reads TGTGCCTGGGTCCAAAAAGGGAGATGGTCCGGGGAGCTGTTTTTT.

The gene calls are TRBV7-2 and TRBJ2-7, with D tentatively TRBD1 (5 bases). The CDR3 is 13 residues long. Per the germline V gene, CDR1 is SGHTA and CDR2 is FQGNSA. V lost 2 bases and J lost 1, with 6 bases in between. DNA for the CDR3: TGTGCCAGCAGCTTACCAGGGTCCTACGAGCAGTACTTC. Residues: CASSLPGSYEQYF.

The V call is TRBV28, the J call TRBJ2-7, with TRBD1 as a possible D gene (7 bases). V lost 6 bases and J 5 bases, leaving 17 bases between the germline ends. The CDR3 runs 14 residues. Per germline, CDR1 MDHEN and CDR2 SYDVKM. The CDR3 sequence is CASRVGGTEDEQYF. The CDR3, as DNA: TGTGCCAGCAGGGTTGGAGGGACAGAGGACGAGCAGTACTTC.

Concerning this clone itself: A junction end diverges from the germline sequence, so it may reflect a read error. The gene calls are TRBV10-3 and TRBJ1-5; D gene uncertain. CDR3 length equals 16 residues. Germline V gene data show CDR1 as ENHRY and CDR2 as SYGVKD. CDR3 nucleotides: TGTGCCATTAGTGAAAGGTCGTACGGGGGCAATCAGCCCCAGCATTTT. Its translation is CAISERSYGGNQPQHF.

This clone was seen once. V usage is TRBV6-1 and J usage is TRBJ2-1; 12 bases match TRBD2. V was pared by 2 bases and J by 4 bases, with 9 bases of the junction left unmatched. CDR1 is MNHNS, CDR2 SASEGT, per germline. The CDR3 has 18 amino acids. The CDR3, as DNA: TGTGCCAGCAGTGAAAAGCCGCTACTAGCGGGAGGTTACAATGAGCAGTTCTTC. Encoded protein: CASSEKPLLAGGYNEQFF.

The CDR3 region is CASSVQSEGRPNVLTF. The CDR3 DNA sequence: TGTGCCAGCAGTGTTCAGTCGGAAGGGAGGCCCAACGTCCTGACTTTC. The rearrangement joins TRBV2 to TRBJ2-6; TRBD2 might be the D (6 bases). Trimming left V 4 bases short and J 8 bases short, with 18 bases between. CDR1 is SNHLY and CDR2 is FYNNEI in the germline V gene. The CDR3 is made up of 16 amino acids. The whole variable domain, filled in from reference TRBV2 and TRBJ2-6, reads EPEVTQTPSHQVTQMGQEVILRCVPISNHLYFYWYRQILGQKVEFLVSFYNNEISEKSEIFDDQFSVERPDGSNFTLKIRSTKLEDSAMYFCASSVQSEGRPNVLTFGAGSRLTVL.

The J gene is TRBJ1-1, the V gene TRBV28; TRBD1 matches at 7 bases. The CDR3 loop spans 17 amino acids. V shed 4 bases, J shed 9 bases, and the junction held 20 bases outside the gene matches. CDR1 is MDHEN, CDR2 SYDVKM, per germline. This chain's CDR3 is CASSYGPIGTAWMKAFF. The CDR3 bases are TGTGCCAGCAGTTATGGCCCTATAGGGACAGCCTGGATGAAAGCTTTCTTT.

The rearrangement links TRBV6-5 to TRBJ2-7; D gene unclear. CDR3 length: 15 amino acids. The germline V and J ends were trimmed by 0 bases and 3 bases, with 12 bases remaining between them. The germline gives CDR1 MNHEY, CDR2 SVGAGI. CDR3 loop: CASSYSAGLYYEQYF. As DNA, the CDR3 is TGTGCCAGCAGTTACTCCGCAGGTCTTTACTACGAGCAGTACTTC.

The J gene is TRBJ2-7, the V gene TRBV6-6; 8 positions agree with TRBD2. Trimming at V came to 0 bases and at J to 0 bases, leaving 4 bases not matched to a gene. The CDR3 totals 16 residues. CDR1 MNHNY and CDR2 SVGAGI come from the germline V gene (reference sequence). CDR3 residues: CASSYSLLADSYEQYF. CDR3 DNA: TGTGCCAGCAGTTACTCGTTACTAGCGGACTCCTACGAGCAGTACTTC.

The J gene is TRBJ2-2, the V gene TRBV7-2; no clear D. Germline loops: CDR1 SGHTA, CDR2 FQGNSA. The CDR3 consists of 15 residues. V was shortened by 1 base and J by 5 bases, with 11 bases between the two germline ends. The CDR3: CASSLDPGSTGELFF. The CDR3 DNA is TGTGCCAGCAGCTTAGATCCGGGTTCGACCGGGGAGCTGTTTTTT.

This clone was recorded only once. V usage is TRBV24-1 and J usage is TRBJ2-3, with 9 bases aligning to TRBD2. From germline, CDR1 is KGHDR and CDR2 SFDVKD. V shed 1 base and J 0 bases; nucleotides not matched to a gene: 4. The CDR3 covers 17 residues. The CDR3 sequence: CATSDLASGESTDTQYF. The CDR3 DNA reads TGTGCCACCAGTGATTTAGCTAGCGGGGAGAGCACAGATACGCAGTATTTT.

DNA for the CDR3: TGCGCCAGCAGCTTTCAAGGGACAGGGTCAGGAAACACCATATATTTT. Residues: CASSFQGTGSGNTIYF. This chain joins TRBV5-1 and TRBJ1-3; 9 bases fit TRBD1. The CDR3 is 16 amino acids. Germline CDR1 reads SGHRS; CDR2 reads YFSETQ. With V trimmed by 2 bases and J by 4 bases, 7 bases remained unmatched. Complete variable domain (other parts from reference TRBV5-1 and TRBJ1-3): KAGVTQTPRYLIKTRGQQVTLSCSPISGHRSVSWYQQTPGQGLQFLFEYFSETQRNKGNFPGRFSGRQFSNSRSEMNVSTLELGDSALYLCASSFQGTGSGNTIYFGEGSWLTVV.